The rows below give T cell receptor beta chains drawn from one sample of a study of a mutant IDH1 vaccine in newly diagnosed glioma. Sequencing used immunoSEQ multiplex PCR; TCRdb keeps in-frame clones, though not all of them. This sample carries tens of thousands of clones, more than 65% of them seen once, and the ten largest clones take under 9%. What these receptors recognize is not known. Source: PBMCs, taken from a glioma patient whose treatment included an IDH1 peptide vaccine. The receptors derive from a man in his fifties with glioma. The CDR3 runs from the conserved cysteine through the conserved F or W. Fields, in order: D gene, clone size, J gene, V gene, CDR3 DNA, CDR3 protein. A D gene is named only where the DNA matches it firmly. Clone size is not always given. Where it is, it says once, few, many or a class for expanded clones.

>NA|NA|TRBJ2-2|TRBV5-4
TGTGCCAGCAGCTTGGTGGCAGGGAAGACCGGGGAGCTGTTTTTT
CASSLVAGKTGELFF
>TRBD1|once|TRBJ2-7|TRBV2
TGTGCCAGCAGCAGGGACAGACGCTACGAGCAGTACTTC
CASSRDRRYEQYF
>NA|once|TRBJ2-1|TRBV9
TGTGCCAGCAGCGTAGCTGGGCAGAGCTCCTACAATGAGCAGTTCTTC
CASSVAGQSSYNEQFF
>NA|NA|TRBJ1-2|TRBV19
NA
CASRQRGPVFWNYGYTF
>NA|NA|TRBJ1-4|TRBV18
TGTGCCAGCTCACCAATCGGAGCTAATGAAAAACTGTTTTTT
CASSPIGANEKLFF
>TRBD1|few|TRBJ1-1|TRBV4-3
TGCGCCAGCAGCCAAGAACAGGGGGACACTGAAGCTTTCTTT
CASSQEQGDTEAFF
>NA|NA|TRBJ2-1|TRBV7-2
TGTGCCAGCAGCTTAGTGAGGGGGAGAGACAATGAGCAGTTCTTC
CASSLVRGRDNEQFF
>NA|once|TRBJ1-1|TRBV19
TGTGCCAGTACCAATAGGTGGCAGCTGAACACTGAAGCTTTCTTT
CASTNRWQLNTEAFF
>NA|NA|TRBJ2-1|TRBV4-1
TGCGCCAGCAGCCAAGAGACAGATAAGTACTACAATGAGCAGTTCTTC
CASSQETDKYYNEQFF
>TRBD1|NA|TRBJ2-7|TRBV14
TGTGCCAGCAGCCCCCCCGGGACAGCATACGAGCAGTACTTC
CASSPPGTAYEQYF
>TRBD2|NA|TRBJ2-7|TRBV4-1
TGCGCCAGCAGCCCCGGGAGCGGGAGGGAGGCCTACGAGCAGTACTTC
CASSPGSGREAYEQYF
>NA|NA|TRBJ2-2|TRBV2
TGTGCCAGCAACCGACTTGTTAACACCGGGGAGCTGTTTTTT
CASNRLVNTGELFF
>TRBD2|once|TRBJ2-1|TRBV7-2
TGTGCCAGCATGCCGGGACTAGTCCCTAATGAGCAGTTCTTC
CASMPGLVPNEQFF
>NA|few|TRBJ1-1|TRBV4-3
TGCGCCAGCAGCCAATTTGTTCTCGGGGAAAGTCCCATGAACACTGAAGCTTTCTTT
CASSQFVLGESPMNTEAFF
>NA|NA|TRBJ2-7|TRBV7-9
TGTGCCAGCAGCCAACAGGGCCTCACGTACGAGCAGTACTTC
CASSQQGLTYEQYF
>NA|NA|TRBJ2-5|TRBV19
TGTGCCAGTAGTATAGCTACAAGGGGGTCAGAGACCCAGTACTTC
CASSIATRGSETQYF
>TRBD1|NA|TRBJ2-7|TRBV27
TGTGCCAGCAGTCCACAGGGGCTTATGCGCGAGCAGTACTTC
CASSPQGLMREQYF
>TRBD1|NA|TRBJ1-2|TRBV7-8
TGTGCCAGCAGCTCACGGACAGGGGGCGACTATGGCTACACCTTC
CASSSRTGGDYGYTF